This is a list of T cell receptor beta chains from one sample in a study of memory CD4+ T cells and cytomegalovirus serostatus. Libraries were prepared by immunoSEQ multiplex PCR; TCRdb keeps only in-frame clonotypes and omits some of them. The sample shows approximately 42,000 clones, approximately 80% of them seen only once. Sequenced material: memory CD4+ T cells from blood. The receptors shown here come from an adult in good health and CMV-seronegative. The CDR3 runs from the conserved cysteine through the conserved F or W. The D gene is left open where the match is weak. Rows give clone size only sometimes, using once, few, many, or a class for an expanded clone.

v_gene: TRBV2; abundance: -; d_gene: -; j_gene: TRBJ1-5; CDR3nt: TGTGCCAGCAGTGGGGAGGGCAATCAGCCCCAGCATTTT; CDR3aa: CASSGEGNQPQHF
v_gene: TRBV7-9; abundance: -; d_gene: -; j_gene: TRBJ1-1; CDR3nt: TGTGCCAGCAGCCAAGTGGGCCTGAACACTGAAGCTTTCTTT; CDR3aa: CASSQVGLNTEAFF
v_gene: TRBV29-1; abundance: -; d_gene: TRBD1; j_gene: TRBJ1-2; CDR3nt: TGCAGCGTTGAAAAGGGACAGAACTATGGCTACACCTTC; CDR3aa: CSVEKGQNYGYTF
v_gene: TRBV4-2; abundance: -; d_gene: -; j_gene: TRBJ2-3; CDR3nt: TGTGCCAGCAGCCAAGATAAGCAGACAGATACGCAGTATTTT; CDR3aa: CASSQDKQTDTQYF
v_gene: TRBV5-1; abundance: -; d_gene: -; j_gene: TRBJ1-2; CDR3nt: TGCGCCAGCAGCGACGGGACTTTCAACAACTATGGCTACACCTTC; CDR3aa: CASSDGTFNNYGYTF
v_gene: TRBV11-2; abundance: -; d_gene: -; j_gene: TRBJ1-5; CDR3nt: TGTGCCAGCAGCTTAGAGGGGGCGAGCAATCAGCCCCAGCATTTT; CDR3aa: CASSLEGASNQPQHF
v_gene: TRBV23-1; abundance: -; d_gene: -; j_gene: TRBJ2-7; CDR3nt: TGCGCCAGCAGTCAAAGCTGGGTTCCCAAAACGGGCGAGCAGTACTTC; CDR3aa: CASSQSWVPKTGEQYF
v_gene: TRBV2; abundance: -; d_gene: -; j_gene: TRBJ1-2; CDR3nt: TGTGCCAGCAGCCAGGGATCTAACTATGGCTACACCTTC; CDR3aa: CASSQGSNYGYTF
v_gene: TRBV9; abundance: -; d_gene: -; j_gene: TRBJ1-2; CDR3nt: TGTGCCAGCAGCGTAGTCCCGGAGTGGGGCGATTACTATGGCTACACCTTC; CDR3aa: CASSVVPEWGDYYGYTF
v_gene: TRBV7-2; abundance: -; d_gene: TRBD2; j_gene: TRBJ2-2; CDR3nt: TGTGCCAGCAGCTTAGTTGGCGGGAGACTCGGGGCCGGGGAGCTGTTTTTT; CDR3aa: CASSLVGGRLGAGELFF
v_gene: TRBV5-1; abundance: -; d_gene: TRBD1; j_gene: TRBJ1-4; CDR3nt: TGCGCCAGCAGCGTGGGACAGTGGGGTGAAAAACTGTTTTTT; CDR3aa: CASSVGQWGEKLFF
v_gene: TRBV10-1; abundance: -; d_gene: -; j_gene: TRBJ2-1; CDR3nt: TGCGCCACTGCCTTGCGGAACCCGCCTCGGAATGAGCAGTTCTTC; CDR3aa: CATALRNPPRNEQFF
v_gene: TRBV7-8; abundance: few; d_gene: -; j_gene: TRBJ1-2; CDR3nt: TGTGCCAGCAGCTCAAATAGGGGTGGCTACACCTTC; CDR3aa: CASSSNRGGYTF
v_gene: TRBV5-1; abundance: -; d_gene: TRBD2; j_gene: TRBJ2-1; CDR3nt: TGCGCCAGCAGCGGGGGACTAGCCGGTGGGTATGAGCAGTTCTTC; CDR3aa: CASSGGLAGGYEQFF
v_gene: TRBV10-3; abundance: -; d_gene: -; j_gene: TRBJ2-3; CDR3nt: TGTGCCATTCAGGAGCCCTCAACAGATACGCAGTATTTT; CDR3aa: CAIQEPSTDTQYF
v_gene: TRBV7-9; abundance: -; d_gene: TRBD1; j_gene: TRBJ2-6; CDR3nt: TGTGCCAGCAGCAAGGGACAGGGGGCCGGTTCTGGGGCCAACGTCCTGACTTTC; CDR3aa: CASSKGQGAGSGANVLTF